The sequence of this T cell receptor (beta chain) was determined in a study of T cell clonality in common variable immunodeficiency. Profiling relied on immunoSEQ multiplex PCR, and the TCRdb table lists in-frame clones only, not all of them. The sample is made up of approximately 58,000 clones, none counted only once. Whole-study results and caveats: Fewer deletions and N-nucleotide insertions were reportedly seen in common variable immunodeficiency TCR beta sequences.

Caucasian heritage predominated among both patients and controls. Each donor provided about 5 to 9 ml of heparinized whole blood. V lost 6 bases, J lost 5 bases, and 11 bases lay in between. Germline V lookup: CDR1 SNHLY, CDR2 FYNNEI. The CDR3 consists of 13 residues. This clone was seen more than once but under ten times. Its specificity is unknown. The read ends 3 residues early relative to the CDR3; the germline J gene fills the gap. Source material: peripheral blood mononuclear cells. The clonotype originates from a person aged 18 to 69 in good health. This chain uses TRBV2 with TRBJ1-5, with D possibly matching TRBD1 (6 bases). CDR3 sequence: CASSRDTHQPQHF. CDR3 DNA, as far as it was read: TGTGCCAGCAGCCGGGACACCCATCAGCCC. Together with reference TRBV2 and TRBJ1-5, the CDR3 gives the full variable domain: EPEVTQTPSHQVTQMGQEVILRCVPISNHLYFYWYRQILGQKVEFLVSFYNNEISEKSEIFDDQFSVERPDGSNFTLKIRSTKLEDSAMYFCASSRDTHQPQHFGDGTRLSIL.